The following is a T cell receptor (beta chain) sequence with its context. It lacks a known antigen. The record has no base qualities; no much larger clone is one base away. This specimen belongs to a study of cytomegalovirus exposure and HLA in healthy donors (dated by TCRdb to the late 2010s). In terms of the full investigation: An earlier analysis of some 600 of the donors reported approximately 280 Gb of sequence data and 100 million to 120 million unique TCR beta sequences obtained from 150 million to 200 million T cells. Roughly 300 gigabases of sequencing data and around 85 million unique TCR sequences made up an early release that covered about 640 HLA-typed donors. Among the approximately 400 genotyped donors, 81% belonged to the genetic ancestry cluster associated with self-reported Caucasian donors. The study was designed to test whether signatures of past pathogen exposure could be identified by cataloging public T cell receptors. The T cell repertoires of 666 subjects were profiled by immunosequencing and related to cytomegalovirus serostatus. A separate validation cohort of 90 to 150 different subjects was used in addition to the roughly 670-subject first cohort. High-throughput TCR immunosequencing, statistical association of individual TCRs with disease status, and machine learning were combined to predict cytomegalovirus infection status. In a later analysis, previously published TCR beta repertoires from about 640 donors were re-analyzed and high-resolution HLA genotyping was added so that TCR occurrence patterns could be studied. In the later analysis, no new phenotypic data were used to find candidate immune exposures; instead, reliance was placed on TCR beta sequences and their occurrence across donors. An earlier analysis of approximately 630 of the donors applied high-throughput TCR beta sequencing to assess whether each TCR beta V gene segment acted as functional or pseudogenic. Alongside the repertoire data, information on donor age, sex, ethnicity and CMV serostatus was compiled. A later genetic analysis took genome-wide SNP genotypes for about 55% of the roughly 670 donors and used that subset as a discovery cohort. Every repertoire in the discovery cohort had been generated on one and the same sequencing platform. Class I and class II HLA loci were covered by the typing at four-digit resolution. The number of typed donors differed by locus: about 620-630 for A, B, C, DRB1 and DQB1; some 500 for DQA1; 600 to 610 for DPA1; and around 470 for DPB1. Five DR-DQ haplotypes were treated as single units for association and clustering because of strong linkage in the cohort. Across under 500 genotyped donors of the cohort, an average of about 240,000 unique TCR beta nucleotide sequences per donor were sequenced, and approximately 17% of those sequences were non-productive. The investigation overall reported the following: A cluster of highly shared sequence variants was judged likely to be a technical artifact of the sequencing pipeline. Three of the identified cytomegalovirus-associated TCR beta chains were confirmed in vitro to be specific for cytomegalovirus antigens. According to a later analysis, TCR association rates differed among HLA loci, with DRB1 alleles showing the most associated TCRs and HLA-C alleles showing the fewest. Only TCR beta chains were sequenced in this cohort, and the absence of alpha or paired-chain data limited detectable features. When HLA alleles, especially DR and DQ, strongly co-occurred, attributing TCR associations to individual alleles was difficult. Because HLA typing was missing for some donors at each locus, association tests included only the typed subset. A further reported finding was that TCR beta sequences accurately predicted the HLA-A and HLA-B alleles for most subjects in the first cohort. According to the authors, the approach could potentially be generalized to other disease states and immunological phenotypes. In an earlier analysis of approximately 590 of the donors, most TCR beta V segments were observed in productive rearrangements about 90% or about 30% of the time, broadly matching IMGT annotations. Compared with the approximately 710-donor mean, donors in an Asian-associated ancestry cluster had fewer N-insertions in productive TCRs, according to a later genetic analysis. In a later analysis, several top co-occurrence clusters were reported to appear linked to parvovirus B19, influenza, CMV and Epstein-Barr virus. While some public TCRs were present in many individuals, most TCR sequences turned up only very rarely across donors. In a later analysis, most CMV-associated TCR beta chains were found to appear HLA-restricted, with HLA associations seemingly driven largely by CMV exposure. Because the 87-base-pair reads could not distinguish some IMGT-functional V segments, including TRBV6-2 and TRBV6-3, those segments were excluded. Linkage disequilibrium might explain the correlated functional status among segregating V segments, but an unknown experimental factor could not be ruled out. Because counts were too low, 15 to 20 rarely observed V segments, including chromosome 9 orphons, were excluded from the earlier analysis of fewer than 650 of the donors. Specific HLA alleles were associated with 15,000 to 20,000 TCR beta sequences at a false discovery rate of 0.05 in a later analysis. Roughly uniform sequencing depth across donors was assumed in presence/absence analyses, although this assumption may not hold. The classifier was reported to diagnose cytomegalovirus status with high specificity and sensitivity in both the original and validation cohorts. The only immune exposure information available for the cohort was CMV serostatus. The study gave a list of 150 to 200 TCR beta chains associated with cytomegalovirus. An association between a missense DCLRE1C variant and V-gene and J-gene trimming of TCR beta chains was found in a later genetic analysis and replicated in an independent cohort. Compared with equally common non-associated chains, HLA-associated TCR beta chains in a later analysis were more clonally expanded and had lower generation probabilities.

The method was the immunoSEQ multiplex PCR assay. For the multiplex PCR, a mixture combining 60 forward primers for TCR Vbeta segments and 13 reverse primers for TCR Jbeta segments was used. The CDR3 region of rearranged TCR beta genes was amplified from genomic DNA with a multiplex PCR assay. The amplified TCR beta libraries were sequenced on the Illumina HiSeq System as 87-base-pair reads. The original pipeline was this. A later analysis counted tens of millions of unique TCR beta chains across the 650 to 700 repertoires, and approximately 11 million of these chains were shared by at least two donors. Raw reads were error-corrected and collapsed into unique sequences by a nearest-neighbor algorithm in which closely related sequences were merged to remove PCR and sequencing errors. To assign V, D and J gene segments, CDR3 sequences were aligned to IMGT reference sequences. Each retained sequence needed at least a six-nucleotide match to both a V gene segment and a J gene segment. Rearrangements were classified as productive when the CDR3 lacked stop codons and remained in frame with V and J, and all other rearrangements were classified as non-productive. CDR3 was defined by IMGT convention, running from the second conserved V-encoded cysteine to the conserved J-encoded phenylalanine. In an earlier analysis of approximately 500 of the donors, sequences lacking an unambiguous match to a single V gene segment were excluded. In an earlier analysis of several hundred of the donors, V segments were called functional above 56.7% productive rearrangements and were called segregating when the between-donor standard deviation exceeded 5%. A statistical classification framework was built for diagnosing cytomegalovirus status from the catalog of TCR beta chain sequences. A later analysis assigned V and J genes by comparing TCR nucleotide sequences with IMGT/GENE-DB human TR gene sequences. Using the TCRdist pipeline, a later analysis assigned CDR3 sequences along with most-parsimonious VDJ recombination scenarios. In a later analysis, each TCR beta chain was defined by its CDR3 amino acid sequence together with its V-gene family, and reads without a unique V-gene family were excluded. To address suspected cross-contamination and a sequencing artifact, a later analysis removed roughly 580 highly shared, low-generation-probability nucleotide sequences. In a later analysis, a clonal expansion index was calculated for each public chain from normalized within-repertoire ranks of inferred template counts. A later analysis computed generation probabilities with a VDJ recombination model fitted to out-of-frame rearrangements, and checked the results against IGoR. A later analysis scored TCR-TCR, TCR-HLA and TCR-CMV co-occurrence with hypergeometric tests, applying a repertoire-size bias correction to TCR pairs. False discovery rates were estimated in a later analysis by permuting HLA or CMV assignments 20 times. In a later analysis, co-occurring TCRs were grouped with DBSCAN, and TCRdist sequence similarity was added when clustering was performed within HLA-allele-positive subsets. Repertoires with fewer than 30,000 or more than 120,000 public chains were left out of co-occurrence clustering, as were roughly five repertoires with anomalous nucleotide sharing. The clones in this table, taken by TCRdb from immuneACCESS, are in-frame only. Not every clone is retained; where verified, under half of the shortfall comes from an unresolved V gene, and the cause of the rest is unknown. For V, J and clone size, that table is used; D and trimming come from the DNA. This sample comprises approximately 150,000 clones, 84% of them detected only once. The ten top clones hold around 5% of the sample.

The cohort consisted of approximately 690 healthy bone marrow donors. At the time of sampling, every cohort member was nominally healthy, though immune exposures that went unrecorded were likely present. The donor was CMV seropositive and was included in the group of 250 to 350 seropositive cohort members. A peripheral blood sample was collected from each donor, and TCR beta sequencing was performed on peripheral blood mononuclear cells. Genomic DNA was extracted from the blood cell samples with the Qiagen DNeasy Blood Extraction Kit. The junction shows trimming of 5 bases on V and 5 bases on J, plus 22 bases between the germline ends. Spanning cysteine to phenylalanine, the CDR3 consists of 16 amino acids. CDR3 DNA is the only sequence kept; it has 48 bases, read in frame from the first base. Taken from the germline V gene, the CDR1 and CDR2 loops are SGHAT and FQNNGV.

The sequence was obtained from a girl between 10 and 17 years old in good health and CMV-seropositive. Here the chain combines TRBV11-2 and TRBJ2-7; matching of 6 bases hints at TRBD2 as the D gene. Sequencing was performed on PBMCs. The nucleotide sequence is TGTGCCAGCAGCCGAACCGCGGGGTCGTCCCTAGACGAGCAGTACTTC. Translated, this gives CASSRTAGSSLDEQYF.